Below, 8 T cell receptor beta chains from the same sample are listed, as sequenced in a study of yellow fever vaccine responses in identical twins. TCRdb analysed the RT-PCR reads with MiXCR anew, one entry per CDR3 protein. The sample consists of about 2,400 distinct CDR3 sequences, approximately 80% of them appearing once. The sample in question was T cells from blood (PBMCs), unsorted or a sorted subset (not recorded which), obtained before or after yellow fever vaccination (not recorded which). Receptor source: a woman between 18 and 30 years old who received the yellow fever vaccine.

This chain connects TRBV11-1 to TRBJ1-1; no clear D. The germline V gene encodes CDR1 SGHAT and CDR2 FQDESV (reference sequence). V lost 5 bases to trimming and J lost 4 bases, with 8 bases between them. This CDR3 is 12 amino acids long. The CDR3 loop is CASSPAGTEAFF. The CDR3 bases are TGTGCCAGCAGCCCCGCGGGCACTGAAGCTTTCTTT.

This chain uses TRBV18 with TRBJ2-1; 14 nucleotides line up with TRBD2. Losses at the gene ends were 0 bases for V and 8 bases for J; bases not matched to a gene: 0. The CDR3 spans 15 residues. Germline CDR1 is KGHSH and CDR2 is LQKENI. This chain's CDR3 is CASSPPGLAGDEQFF. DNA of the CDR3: TGTGCCAGCTCACCACCGGGACTAGCGGGGGATGAGCAGTTCTTC.

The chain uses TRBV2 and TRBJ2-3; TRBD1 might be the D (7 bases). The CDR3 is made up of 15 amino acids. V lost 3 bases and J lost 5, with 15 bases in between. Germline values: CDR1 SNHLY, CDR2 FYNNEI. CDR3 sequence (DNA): TGTGCCAGCAGTGACTTCCAGGGGGGCCAAGATACGCAGTATTTT. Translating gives CASSDFQGGQDTQYF.

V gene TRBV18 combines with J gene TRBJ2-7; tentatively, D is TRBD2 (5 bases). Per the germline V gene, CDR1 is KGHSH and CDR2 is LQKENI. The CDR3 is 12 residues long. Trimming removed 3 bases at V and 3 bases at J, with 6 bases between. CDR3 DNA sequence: TGTGCCAGCTCACCCGGGAACTACGAGCAGTACGTC. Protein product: CASSPGNYEQYV.

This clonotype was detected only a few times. The CDR3 is CASSPRGTSDYNEQFF. CDR3 DNA sequence: TGTGCCAGCTCACCACGAGGGACTAGCGACTACAATGAGCAGTTCTTC. V and J are TRBV18 and TRBJ2-1, with 10 bases aligning to TRBD2. Germline V lookup: CDR1 KGHSH, CDR2 LQKENI. V shed 1 base and J 3 bases; nucleotides not matched to a gene: 3. There are 16 residues in the CDR3. The full variable domain, rest sourced from reference TRBV18 and TRBJ2-1, is NAGVMQNPRHLVRRRGQEARLRCSPMKGHSHVYWYRQLPEEGLKFMVYLQKENIIDESGMPKERFSAEFPKEGPSILRIQQVVRGDSAAYFCASSPRGTSDYNEQFFGPGTRLTVL.

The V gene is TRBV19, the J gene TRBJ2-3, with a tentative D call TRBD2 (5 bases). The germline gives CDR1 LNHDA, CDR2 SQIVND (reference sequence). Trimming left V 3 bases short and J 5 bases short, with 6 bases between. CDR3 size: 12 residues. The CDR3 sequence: CASSIRGDTQYF. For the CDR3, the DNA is TGTGCCAGTAGTATTCGGGGAGATACGCAGTATTTT.

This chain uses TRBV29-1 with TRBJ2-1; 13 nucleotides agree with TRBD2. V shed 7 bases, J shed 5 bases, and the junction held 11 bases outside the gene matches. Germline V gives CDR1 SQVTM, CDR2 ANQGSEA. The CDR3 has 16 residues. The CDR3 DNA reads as TGCAGCGGATCAGATGGACTAGCGGGAGCCCACAATGAGCAGTTCTTC. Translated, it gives CSGSDGLAGAHNEQFF.

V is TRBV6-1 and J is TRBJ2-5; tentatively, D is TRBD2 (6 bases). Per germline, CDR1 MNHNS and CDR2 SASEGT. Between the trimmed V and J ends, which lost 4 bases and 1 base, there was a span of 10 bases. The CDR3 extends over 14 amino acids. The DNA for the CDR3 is TGTGCCAGCAGTGTCCGGGGGTCCCAAGAGACCCAGTACTTC. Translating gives CASSVRGSQETQYF.